This TCR beta chain was captured by sequencing in a study of Graves' ophthalmopathy and Graves' hyperthyroidism. On the study more broadly: Blood was drawn at initial diagnosis, before any treatment. Study-wide results and limits: Progression of ophthalmopathy was predicted by the model with approximately 71% sensitivity and roughly 78% specificity. A majority of expanded thyroid clonotypes exceeding 0.001 frequency were likewise present in blood.

For this clonotype: What it binds is unknown.

This CDR3 region has 13 residues. The germline V gene has CDR1 MNHNS and CDR2 SASEGT. The V end was cut by 5 bases, the J end by 4 bases, with 11 bases between. In donors with ophthalmopathy, activity was moderate-to-severe, with CAS ≥3, NOSPECS ≥4 and duration under 3 months. The study amplified TCR beta CDR3 regions using RNA transcripts. RT-PCR was first run with HTBI primers, then multiplex PCR in a second round. TCRdb used MiXCR to reprocess the multiplex PCR reads, holding one entry per CDR3 protein. The sample lists hundreds of thousands of distinct CDR3 sequences, less than 55% seen once, with roughly 50% in the top ten.

This clonotype originated in an adult man with Graves' ophthalmopathy. The J gene is TRBJ1-2, the V gene TRBV6-1; D ambiguous. Sequenced material: peripheral blood. The CDR3 nucleotides read TGTGCCAGCAGTAAGACGGAGATCTATGGCTACACCTTC. Protein product: CASSKTEIYGYTF.